Listed below are T cell receptor beta chains from one sample, sequenced in a study of T-cell reconstitution after alpha-beta-depleted transplantation in children. TCRdb re-analysed the PCR reads in MiXCR, keeping a single row per CDR3 protein. Counted here are 250,000 to 400,000 distinct CDR3 sequences, approximately 23% occurring once; the ten biggest clones make up approximately 11%. The input for sequencing was PBMCs, mostly from graft donor cells, taken 180 days after TCRalphabeta/CD19-depleted stem cell transplant. The receptors were sampled from a male patient younger than 18 who had a stem cell transplant for acute lymphoblastic leukemia, so the T cells may come from the graft donor. Each CDR3 is given with its conserved first and last residue. A D gene is named only where the DNA matches it firmly. Size is stated for part of the rows, as once, few or many counts, or as a class when the clone is expanded.

J | V | D | size | length | DNA | CDR3
TRBJ1-5 | TRBV20-1 | TRBD1 | NA | 14 | TGCAGTGCTAGACCTGGGACAGTCACTCAGCCCCAGCATTTT | CSARPGTVTQPQHF
TRBJ2-3 | TRBV4-1 | TRBD2 | few | 17 | TGCGCCAGCAGCCCTTACGTGGGGACTAGTGGGGCAGATACGCAGTATTTT | CASSPYVGTSGADTQYF
TRBJ2-3 | TRBV7-2 | NA | NA | 15 | TGTGCCAGCACCTTGGGTTCTACCTGGCCAGATACGCAGTATTTT | CASTLGSTWPDTQYF
TRBJ1-4 | TRBV7-6 | NA | few | 14 | TGTGCCAGCAGCCCCTACGCAACTAATGAAAAACTGTTTTTT | CASSPYATNEKLFF
TRBJ1-1 | TRBV6-5 | TRBD1 | NA | 16 | TGTGCCAGCAGTTACGGGCAGGGGGTTTGGAACACTGAAGCTTTCTTT | CASSYGQGVWNTEAFF
TRBJ2-7 | TRBV10-3 | NA | many | 14 | TGTGCCATCAGCCAACAACAGGGATTCTACGAGCAGTACTTC | CAISQQQGFYEQYF
TRBJ2-7 | TRBV5-1 | NA | NA | 14 | TGCGCCAGCAGCTTCCTGATAGGGGCCTACGAGCAGTACTTC | CASSFLIGAYEQYF
TRBJ2-1 | TRBV29-1 | TRBD2 | NA | 14 | TGCAGCGTTTCGTTAGCGGGGGGATACAATGAGCAGTTCTTC | CSVSLAGGYNEQFF
TRBJ2-5 | TRBV5-1 | NA | many | 15 | TGCGCCAGCAGCTTGCGAGGTTATATTGGCGAGACCCAGTACTTC | CASSLRGYIGETQYF
TRBJ2-5 | TRBV25-1 | NA | NA | 16 | TGTGCCAGCAGTGAATCAGGACGGGGCGGCCAAGAGACCCAGTACTTC | CASSESGRGGQETQYF
TRBJ2-2 | TRBV6-5 | TRBD2 | NA | 19 | TGTGCCAGCAGTTACCATCTTTGGACTAGCGGGACCTCCTCCGGGGAGCTGTTTTTT | CASSYHLWTSGTSSGELFF
TRBJ2-1 | TRBV10-3 | NA | few | 18 | TGTGCCATCAGGGGGGCTAGCGCGTCCCGGAGCTCCTACAATGAGCAGTTCTTC | CAIRGASASRSSYNEQFF
TRBJ2-1 | TRBV7-9 | TRBD2 | many | 17 | TGTGCCAGCAGCTTAAGCCTAGCGGGGGACTCCTACAATGAGCAGTTCTTC | CASSLSLAGDSYNEQFF
TRBJ1-2 | TRBV4-1 | TRBD1 | many | 16 | TGCGCCAGCAGCCGGAATACAGGGGGACAACTCTATGGCTACACCTTC | CASSRNTGGQLYGYTF
TRBJ2-2 | TRBV29-1 | TRBD2 | NA | 18 | TGCAGCGTTGTTTCGAGGGTGACTAGCGGGAGGAGGGTCGGGGAGCTGTTTTTT | CSVVSRVTSGRRVGELFF
TRBJ2-7 | TRBV10-3 | TRBD2 | NA | 14 | TGTGCCACCAGGGGACTAGCGGGAGTAAACGAGCAGTACTTC | CATRGLAGVNEQYF
TRBJ1-6 | TRBV5-1 | NA | few | 15 | TGCGCCAGCAGCTACGAGGGGTTGGATAATTCACCCCTCCACTTT | CASSYEGLDNSPLHF
TRBJ2-1 | TRBV4-1 | NA | NA | 16 | TGCGCCAGCAGCCAAGTATTGAATGGGTTACACAATGAGCAGTTCTTC | CASSQVLNGLHNEQFF
TRBJ2-5 | TRBV7-9 | TRBD2 | few | 15 | TGTGCCAGCAGCTTGCTGCGGGAGATTCATGAGACCCAGTACTTC | CASSLLREIHETQYF
TRBJ2-2 | TRBV7-6 | TRBD2 | few | 17 | TGTGCCAGCAGCCCTGGCGTAAGCGGGAGGGCCGTCGGGGAGCTGTTTTTT | CASSPGVSGRAVGELFF
TRBJ2-5 | TRBV7-9 | TRBD2 | NA | 15 | TGTGCCAGCAGCCTGTTAGCGGGGCCTGTCCAGGCCCAGTACTTC | CASSLLAGPVQAQYF
TRBJ2-1 | TRBV7-9 | NA | few | 15 | TGTGCCAGCAGCTTAGATGGGGCAGAGTACAATGAGCAGTTCTTC | CASSLDGAEYNEQFF
TRBJ2-1 | TRBV10-3 | NA | few | 16 | TGTGCCATCAGTGAGATTGACTCCAAACCCTACAATGAGCAGTTCTTC | CAISEIDSKPYNEQFF
TRBJ2-2 | TRBV6-5 | TRBD1 | NA | 12 | TGTGCCAGCACCGACAGGGCAGGGGAGCTGTTTTTT | CASTDRAGELFF
TRBJ2-5 | TRBV6-1 | TRBD1 | NA | 15 | TGTGCCAGCAGCCCCGGGACAGGGGGAAAGGAGACCCAGTACTTC | CASSPGTGGKETQYF
TRBJ2-7 | TRBV20-1 | TRBD2 | few | 12 | TGCAGTGCTGGAGGGACTAACTACGAGCAGTACTTC | CSAGGTNYEQYF
TRBJ2-1 | TRBV6-5 | TRBD2 | few | 15 | TGTGCCAGCAGTTACTCAGCGGGAGGGCCCGGTGAGCAGTTCTTC | CASSYSAGGPGEQFF
TRBJ2-3 | TRBV11-3 | NA | NA | 15 | TGTGCCAGCAGCCTAGGGCGGGTTAGCACAGATACGCAGTATTTT | CASSLGRVSTDTQYF
TRBJ2-7 | TRBV12-3/TRBV12-4 | TRBD1 | few | 14 | TGTGCCAGCAGTTATAGACAGGGGGCCTACGAGCAGTACTTC | CASSYRQGAYEQYF
TRBJ2-7 | TRBV14 | TRBD2 | once | 18 | TGTGCCAGCAGCCGTTCTCGGGACTACCTTTTTGCCTCCTACGAGCAGTACTTC | CASSRSRDYLFASYEQYF
TRBJ2-5 | TRBV15 | NA | few | 16 | TGTGCCACCAGCAGTGGTACGGGCGGGCGCCAAGAGACCCAGTACTTC | CATSSGTGGRQETQYF
TRBJ2-3 | TRBV24-1 | TRBD2 | few | 14 | TGTGCCACCAGGCTCAGCGGGGGCACAGATACGCAGTATTTT | CATRLSGGTDTQYF
TRBJ2-7 | TRBV3-1 | TRBD2 | NA | 17 | TGTGCCAGCAGCCACGCAGCGATGGGACTAGCGAGCTGCGAGCAGTACTTC | CASSHAAMGLASCEQYF
TRBJ2-1 | TRBV4-1 | NA | NA | 16 | TGCGCCAGCAGCCAAGAAGGTGGGCGGTCCAGCGGTGAGCAGTTCTTC | CASSQEGGRSSGEQFF
TRBJ2-7 | TRBV10-1 | TRBD1 | NA | 14 | TGCGCCAGCAGTGAGTCGGACAGGGCCTACGAGCAGTACTTC | CASSESDRAYEQYF
TRBJ1-4 | TRBV5-1 | NA | NA | 15 | TGCGCCAGCACCAGAGGAGTCGACCCTCCGCGAAAACTGTTTTTT | CASTRGVDPPRKLFF
TRBJ2-7 | TRBV5-5 | NA | NA | 16 | TGTGCCAGCAGCCCCCAGGAGGGGGGGATTTTCGACGAGCAGTACTTC | CASSPQEGGIFDEQYF
TRBJ1-5 | TRBV5-1 | NA | many | 14 | TGCGCCAGCAGCTTGAGCCAGGGCAATCAGCCCCAGCATTTT | CASSLSQGNQPQHF